This entry features one T cell receptor beta chain sequence. The antigen it binds to is not known. There are no base qualities to consult, and no much larger clone falls within one base. This sample was taken from a study of blood T cell repertoires in COVID-19 (dated by TCRdb to 2018 to 2021). For the wider study: Samples from collaborators originated in the United States, Italy and Spain and spanned both the acute and convalescent phases of COVID-19. Deeply sampled blood TCRbeta repertoires from subjects exposed to, actively infected with, or recovered from COVID-19 were included in the dataset. Nearly every sample came with metadata listing a de-identified subject ID, COVID-19 status, age in years and sex. HLA class I and class II types, where available, came from metadata supplied by the sample provider rather than from assay-based typing. The material from the prospective study consisted of cDNA or gDNA derived from T cells, B-cell-depleted T cells, or PBMCs. Samples were obtained from the ongoing ImmuneRACE study (first 160 participants) and from 1,000 to 1,500 subjects provided by 6 global collaborators. The repertoires were released in a freely available public database meant as a resource for research on the immune response to SARS-CoV-2. The paper's findings and limits, for the study overall: The quantity of clinical and demographic metadata differed by source and by participant and was supplied without curation.

TCRbeta CDR3 regions were amplified from genomic DNA by means of the immunoSEQ Assay, a bias-controlled multiplex PCR. The original pipeline was this. The number of nucleated cells in each sample was estimated from the amplification of reference gene primers within the assay. To quantify the absolute abundance of each unique TCRbeta CDR3 rearrangement, sequence reads were collapsed and filtered. Productive Simpson clonality was computed per sample as the square root of Simpson's diversity index over productive rearrangements. TCRdb limited this immuneACCESS table to in-frame rearrangements with V and J called. A share of clones is missing; checked studies link under half to unresolved V genes, and the rest is unexplained. The DNA gave D and trimming, while V, J and clone size come from that table. The sample table records about 200,000 clones; about 86% of these occur just once. The ten largest clones take up 1.5% of the sample.

Each collaborating institution followed its own protocols to collect whole blood in K2EDTA tubes. For TCRbeta analysis, collaborators shipped samples as frozen whole blood, isolated PBMCs, or DNA extracted from either of those sample types. From cysteine to phenylalanine, the CDR3 is 14 amino acids long. Only the CDR3 region is kept as DNA, spanning 42 bases read in frame from base 1. According to the germline V gene, CDR1 reads KGHSH and CDR2 reads LQKENI. Trimming leaves V shorter by 3 bases and J shorter by 7 bases, with the junction holding 1 base beyond the gene matches. This chain joins TRBV18 to TRBJ1-6, with 9 bases matching TRBD1. Sequenced material: peripheral blood. This sequence originates from a man aged 18 to 35 with active or convalescent COVID-19. The CDR3 region reads CASSPGQGNSPLHF. Here is the DNA: TGTGCCAGCTCACCCGGACAGGGGAATTCACCCCTCCACTTT.